One sample yielded the 24 T cell receptor beta chains listed below, sequenced in a study of early T cells in non-severe SARS-CoV-2 infection. TCRdb reprocessed the 5' RACE reads via MiXCR and lists one record per CDR3 protein. The table includes roughly 64,000 distinct CDR3 sequences, 11% detected once. The specimen comprised whole blood, sampled at baseline. These receptors originate from an adult who was a healthcare worker with PCR-confirmed SARS-CoV-2 infection or an uninfected control (not recorded which).

The chain combines TRBV9 with TRBJ2-1, with TRBD2 matching over 9 bases. The CDR3 is 16 residues long. CDR1 and CDR2 from the germline V gene are SGDLS and YYNGEE. Losses at the gene ends were 0 bases for V and 7 bases for J; bases not matched to a gene: 8. The CDR3 DNA is TGTGCCAGCAGCGTAGCTAGCGGGGTAGGTGGGAATGAGCAGTTCTTC. Its translation is CASSVASGVGGNEQFF.

This clonotype was picked up a small number of times. The chain recombines TRBV6-5 with TRBJ1-2; TRBD1 matches at 9 bases. The junction had 8 bases not matched to a gene; V was cut back by 6 bases and J by 3 bases. The germline V gene encodes CDR1 MNHEY and CDR2 SVGAGI. This CDR3 is 15 amino acids long. The CDR3 sequence: CASRPPGQGDYGYTF. The CDR3 bases are TGTGCCAGCAGGCCACCGGGACAGGGCGACTATGGCTACACCTTC.

This clonotype was observed a handful of times. The chain combines TRBV6-2 or TRBV6-3 with TRBJ2-7; perhaps D is TRBD1 or TRBD2 (5 bases each). The CDR3 covers 16 residues. Trimming stripped 2 bases from V and 1 base from J, with 15 bases between. Looked up from germline, CDR1 is MNHEY and CDR2 is SVGEGT. The CDR3, as DNA: TGTGCCAGCAGTTACCCCCGGAGAGAGGGGTCCTACGAGCAGTACTTC. Its translation is CASSYPRREGSYEQYF.

This clonotype was detected a few times. The chain recombines TRBV20-1 with TRBJ2-3, with 8 bases aligning to TRBD2. This CDR3 is built from 18 residues. From germline, CDR1 is DFQATT and CDR2 SNEGSKA (reference sequence). V lost 0 bases and J lost 0; bases outside the gene matches: 11. The CDR3 DNA sequence: TGCAGTGCTAGAGATAGGGCTAGCGGGCCTCCTAGCACAGATACGCAGTATTTT. Residues: CSARDRASGPPSTDTQYF.

This clonotype was detected many times. J is TRBJ2-7 and V is TRBV20-1; 8 bases are shared with TRBD2. Germline V lookup: CDR1 DFQATT, CDR2 SNEGSKA (reference sequence). The CDR3 is 13 residues long. V lost 8 bases, J lost 3 bases, and 9 bases stayed unmatched. CDR3 region: CSTPGLGDYEQYF. The CDR3 region has the DNA TGCAGTACGCCGGGACTAGGGGACTACGAGCAGTACTTC.

This clonotype came up a few times. The CDR3 loop reads CSAIRGGWTDNEQFF. In nucleotides, the CDR3 is TGCAGTGCTATCAGGGGAGGATGGACTGACAATGAGCAGTTCTTC. This chain connects TRBV20-1 to TRBJ2-1; D possibly matches TRBD1 or TRBD2 (6 bases each). Between the trimmed V and J ends, which lost 4 bases and 5 bases, there was a span of 18 bases. The CDR3 totals 15 residues. Per germline, CDR1 DFQATT and CDR2 SNEGSKA (reference sequence).

This clonotype was counted at least ten times. The rearrangement joins TRBV10-3 to TRBJ2-7, with no clear D. CDR1 and CDR2 (germline): ENHRY, SYGVKD. This CDR3 has 14 residues. V dropped 0 bases and J dropped 7 bases, with 13 bases sitting between them. The CDR3 nucleotides read TGTGCCATCAGTGAGTCGGGTCGGTCTGGGGAGCAGTACTTC. Translated: CAISESGRSGEQYF.

The table lists this clonotype with a few counts. The chain has TRBV5-6 and TRBJ2-2, with TRBD1 identical over 8 bases. CDR1 and CDR2 from the germline V gene are SGHDT and YYEEEE. The CDR3 has 16 residues. V shed 4 bases, J shed 1 base, and the junction held 6 bases outside the gene matches. The CDR3 loop reads CASSTPGTGNTGELFF. CDR3 sequence (DNA): TGTGCCAGCAGCACCCCCGGGACAGGGAACACCGGGGAGCTGTTTTTT.

This clonotype showed up many times. Written as DNA, the CDR3 is TGTGCCAGCGCCCGGGGGGCTACGACCCAGTACTTC. Amino acids: CASARGATTQYF. V is TRBV12-3 or TRBV12-4 and J is TRBJ2-5, with D possibly matching TRBD2 (7 bases). This CDR3 is 12 amino acids long. V gave up 8 bases and J gave up 7 bases, with 14 bases separating them.

A few counts support this clonotype. The chain is built from TRBV19 and TRBJ2-2; D gene unclear. V lost 5 bases and J lost 1, with 8 bases in between. The germline V gene has CDR1 LNHDA and CDR2 SQIVND (reference sequence). This CDR3 spans 14 amino acids. Here the CDR3 reads CASSVDRNTGELFF. CDR3 DNA: TGTGCCAGTAGTGTGGACCGGAACACCGGGGAGCTGTTTTTT.

This clonotype was counted a few times. The rearrangement links TRBV5-1 to TRBJ1-1; the match to TRBD1 covers 9 bases. The CDR3 is 15 amino acids. CDR1 and CDR2 from the germline V gene are SGHRS and YFSETQ. Trimming took 4 bases from V and 1 from J; bases not matched to a gene: 5. CDR3 in DNA: TGCGCCAGCAGCCTCAAACAGGGGGCGAACACTGAAGCTTTCTTT. Its translation is CASSLKQGANTEAFF.

This clonotype appeared a few times. The J gene is TRBJ1-3, the V gene TRBV3-1; a possible D gene is TRBD1 (6 bases). Germline assignment: CDR1 LGHDT and CDR2 YNNKEL (reference sequence). V lost 3 bases to trimming and J lost 7 bases, with 16 bases between them. CDR3 length: 15 amino acids. The CDR3 DNA sequence: TGTGCCAGCAGCCAGCTATCACAGGGTAGGAACACCATATATTTT. It yields the protein CASSQLSQGRNTIYF. The whole variable domain, remainder taken from reference TRBV3-1 and TRBJ1-3, is DTAVSQTPKYLVTQMGNDKSIKCEQNLGHDTMYWYKQDSKKFLKIMFSYNNKELIINETVPNRFSPKSPDKAHLNLHINSLELGDSAVYFCASSQLSQGRNTIYFGEGSWLTVV.

The chain couples TRBV19 to TRBJ2-3; 7 bases agree with TRBD2. The germline V gene encodes CDR1 LNHDA and CDR2 SQIVND (reference sequence). This CDR3 has 15 residues. V shed 10 bases and J 3 bases; nucleotides not matched to a gene: 13. CDR3 residues: CATRSGVGGTDTQYF. For the CDR3, the DNA is TGTGCCACCAGGTCCGGAGTGGGAGGGACAGATACGCAGTATTTT.

This clonotype was found a few times. The chain employs TRBV20-1 and TRBJ1-5, with TRBD1 matching 10 bases. Trimming cost V 5 bases and J 2 bases; bases outside gene matches: 12. CDR3 length: 17 residues. Germline V gene lookup returns CDR1 DFQATT and CDR2 SNEGSKA (reference sequence). For the CDR3, the DNA is TGCAGTGCTCTCCGGGACAGGGGTGTATACGGCAATCAGCCCCAGCATTTT. It yields the protein CSALRDRGVYGNQPQHF.

This clonotype was detected only a few times. The genes are TRBV4-3 and TRBJ2-5, with a weak D call TRBD2 (5 bases). This CDR3 is built from 13 residues. The V gene lost 5 bases and the J gene lost 4 bases, with 11 bases spanning the gap. CDR1 is LGHNA and CDR2 is YSLEER in the germline V gene. In DNA form, the CDR3 reads TGCGCCAGCAGCTACGGCGCGGGAGAGACCCAGTACTTC. Translating gives CASSYGAGETQYF.

The genes are TRBV29-1 and TRBJ2-6; 7 bases are a match to TRBD1. Trimming at V came to 4 bases and at J to 0 bases, leaving 6 bases not matched to a gene. The germline CDR1 and CDR2 sequences are SQVTM and ANQGSEA. The CDR3 has 16 residues. The CDR3 reads CSVGGDSFSGANVLTF. The CDR3 DNA reads as TGCAGCGTTGGTGGGGACAGTTTCTCTGGGGCCAACGTCCTGACTTTC. The variable domain in full, completed from reference TRBV29-1 and TRBJ2-6, reads SAVISQKPSRDICQRGTSLTIQCQVDSQVTMMFWYRQQPGQSLTLIATANQGSEATYESGFVIDKFPISRPNLTFSTLTVSNMSPEDSSIYLCSVGGDSFSGANVLTFGAGSRLTVL.

This clonotype was found a few times. The chain combines TRBV9 with TRBJ2-3, with D hard to call. Germline lookup yields CDR1 SGDLS and CDR2 YYNGEE. Trimming cost V 0 bases and J 2 bases, with 10 bases left between them. The CDR3 sequence is 15 residues long. The CDR3 spells CASSVDWASTDTQYF. The CDR3 nucleotides read TGTGCCAGCAGCGTAGACTGGGCCTCCACAGATACGCAGTATTTT.

This clonotype was counted only a few times. The chain links TRBV24-1 to TRBJ2-3, with D possibly matching TRBD2 (5 bases). This CDR3 spans 13 amino acids. Germline V CDR1 and CDR2: KGHDR, SFDVKD. Trimming took off 4 bases at V and 4 bases at J, with 8 bases between the two ends. For the CDR3, the DNA is TGTGCCACCAGTGAGACCGGGGCAGATACGCAGTATTTT. This sequence encodes CATSETGADTQYF.

This rearrangement joins TRBV6-2 or TRBV6-3 to TRBJ1-4; D is unresolved. The CDR3 length is 15 residues. Germline values: CDR1 MNHEY, CDR2 SVGEGT. V was trimmed by 6 bases and J by 6 bases, leaving 17 bases between them. The CDR3 loop reads CASSIGVTPDEKLFF. CDR3 sequence (DNA): TGTGCCAGCAGCATAGGAGTTACTCCGGATGAAAAACTGTTTTTT.

This clonotype came up a few times. This chain joins TRBV19 and TRBJ2-5, with D uncertain. V lost 4 bases and J lost 5, with 14 bases in between. The length of the CDR3 is 14 residues. CDR1 and CDR2 from the germline V gene are LNHDA and SQIVND (reference sequence). The CDR3 DNA reads as TGTGCCAGTAGTAAATCCGGACGATTGGAGACCCAGTACTTC. It encodes CASSKSGRLETQYF.

The chain links TRBV6-2 or TRBV6-3 to TRBJ2-5; D might be TRBD2 (5 bases). There are 14 residues in the CDR3. V lost 5 bases and J lost 0, with 10 bases in between. The germline V gene has CDR1 MNHEY and CDR2 SVGEGT. The CDR3 nucleotides are TGTGCCAGCAGTCCGACTAACAACCAAGAGACCCAGTACTTC. This gives the protein CASSPTNNQETQYF.

The chain joins TRBV6-8 to TRBJ2-7; D is ambiguous. Trimming shortened V by 0 bases and J by 3 bases, and 24 bases separated the two germline ends. Germline V gives CDR1 MNHGY, CDR2 SAAAGT. This CDR3 contains 19 residues. CDR3 protein: CASSYSIRHVKDQVYEQYF. DNA of the CDR3: TGTGCCAGCAGTTACTCGATCCGGCACGTGAAGGATCAGGTCTACGAGCAGTACTTC.

The chain couples TRBV7-2 to TRBJ1-2; a weak D match, TRBD1 (6 bases). Germline V lookup: CDR1 SGHTA, CDR2 FQGNSA. The V gene lost 6 bases and the J gene lost 4 bases, with 12 bases spanning the gap. The CDR3 totals 13 residues. The CDR3 spells CASRLGGLYGYTF. For the CDR3, the DNA is TGTGCCAGCAGATTGGGGGGGCTCTATGGCTACACCTTC.

The rearrangement links TRBV12-3 or TRBV12-4 to TRBJ1-1, with a weak D call TRBD1 (5 bases). The germline V and J ends were trimmed by 4 bases and 1 base, with 13 bases remaining between them. There are 15 residues in the CDR3. The CDR3 sequence: CASSSPSGGNTEAFF. The CDR3 DNA follows: TGTGCCAGCAGTTCTCCTTCGGGGGGGAACACTGAAGCTTTCTTT.